The next 4 T cell receptor beta chains were all read from a single sample in a study of blood T cell repertoires in COVID-19. The data were produced by immunoSEQ multiplex PCR, yet TCRdb's version contains in-frame clones alone and is incomplete. The sample has 330,000 or so clones; 87% are singletons. The sample was peripheral blood. The receptors shown here come from a man aged 25 to 40 with COVID-19, enrolled during active disease.

The DNA for the CDR3 is TGTGCCAGCAGCTTAGAGGGACAGGGGGCCCATGAGCAGTTCTTC. It translates to CASSLEGQGAHEQFF. The chain employs TRBV7-2 and TRBJ2-1; 12 nucleotides agree with TRBD1. The CDR3 runs to 15 residues. The germline V gene has CDR1 SGHTA and CDR2 FQGNSA. J was trimmed by 8 bases and V by 1 base; bases with no gene match: 3.

The chain has TRBV19 and TRBJ2-2, with D maybe TRBD2 (6 bases). Trimming pared 7 bases from V and 4 bases from J, leaving 19 bases between. The CDR3 has 16 amino acids. The germline gives CDR1 LNHDA, CDR2 SQIVND (reference sequence). The CDR3 loop is CASNGLWEVGTGELFF. CDR3 nucleotides: TGTGCCAGTAATGGTTTGTGGGAGGTAGGCACCGGGGAGCTGTTTTTT.

The chain employs TRBV9 and TRBJ1-1; D is ambiguous. Trimming removed 0 bases at V and 3 bases at J, with 9 bases between. CDR1 is SGDLS, CDR2 YYNGEE, per germline. This CDR3 spans 14 amino acids. The chain's CDR3 is CASSVDPGYTEAFF. CDR3 nucleotides: TGTGCCAGCAGCGTAGACCCCGGTTACACTGAAGCTTTCTTT.

The sample holds a few counts of this clone. This rearrangement joins TRBV4-2 to TRBJ2-7; TRBD2 is a possible D gene (6 bases). Deletions cut 0 bases from V and 1 base from J, with 13 bases between. The CDR3 is made up of 16 amino acids. CDR1 LGHNA and CDR2 YNFKEQ come from the germline V gene. The CDR3, as DNA: TGTGCCAGCAGCCAAGATCAAGCGGGTGGGTCCTACGAGCAGTACTTC. Its translation is CASSQDQAGGSYEQYF.